The source of this TCR beta chain is a study of blood T cells in healthy people across ages. Alongside a J-beta primer mix, a sample-barcoded 5' primer served in a second PCR lasting about 7 to 11 cycles. TCRdb reprocessed the 5' RACE reads with MiXCR, giving one entry per CDR3 protein. The sample holds 700,000 to 850,000 distinct CDR3 sequences, 35% to 40% seen once. The extraction recovered at least 6 micrograms of total RNA per sample. Sequencing was done on a sample of blood. This TCR was recovered from a man younger than 35 in good health.

The CDR3 bases are TGTGCCAGCAGCGGCCGTCGGGAAGCGGGGGGCGTTGAGCAGTTCTTC. Translating gives CASSGRREAGGVEQFF. The V gene is TRBV7-2, the J gene TRBJ2-1; 9 positions agree with TRBD2. Trimming took 5 bases from V and 9 from J; bases not matched to a gene: 14. The germline CDR1 and CDR2 sequences are SGHTA and FQGNSA. The CDR3 loop spans 16 amino acids.